These 16 T cell receptor beta chains share one sample of origin, sequenced in a study of T cells after posttransplantation cyclophosphamide. Clones were sequenced by immunoSEQ multiplex PCR, and TCRdb holds only the in-frame ones, with some missing. The table records 45,000 to 65,000 clones, roughly 94% of them present only once. The sequenced sample consisted of PBMCs. These receptors were taken from a woman between 25 and 40 years old in good health and a related stem cell transplant donor.

CDR3 bases: TGTGCCAGCAGCTTGGAAGGACAGGGGGCAGATACGCAGTATTTT. This encodes CASSLEGQGADTQYF. This chain links TRBV5-4 with TRBJ2-3, with 10 bases lining up with TRBD1. J gave up 4 bases and V 0 bases, and 2 bases lay outside the gene matches. This CDR3 comprises 15 residues. Germline V gives CDR1 SGHNT, CDR2 YYREEE (reference sequence).

The gene calls are TRBV4-2 and TRBJ2-3; D might be TRBD2 (7 bases). Trimming removed 4 bases from V and 4 bases from J, with 21 bases in between. This CDR3 region has 17 residues. Per germline, CDR1 LGHNA and CDR2 YNFKEQ. CDR3: CASSPLARGGGADTQYF. CDR3 nucleotides: TGTGCCAGCAGCCCACTGGCGAGGGGGGGCGGGGCAGATACGCAGTATTTT.

This clone was observed once. This chain links TRBV7-2 with TRBJ1-1; D unclear. The CDR3 is made up of 14 amino acids. Germline V CDR1 and CDR2: SGHTA, FQGNSA. Trimming took off 2 bases at V and 6 bases at J, with 13 bases between the two ends. CDR3 amino acids: CASSLWFGQSEAFF. The CDR3 coding sequence is TGTGCCAGCAGCTTATGGTTTGGCCAATCTGAAGCTTTCTTT.

V usage is TRBV9 and J usage is TRBJ1-2; 8 positions agree with TRBD1. J lost 5 bases, V lost 4 bases, and 7 bases had no gene match. Germline V lookup: CDR1 SGDLS, CDR2 YYNGEE. The CDR3 totals 14 residues. In DNA form, the CDR3 reads TGTGCCAGCAGCCCCTACGACAGGGGTTATGGCTACACCTTC. This codes for CASSPYDRGYGYTF. Combining the CDR3 with reference TRBV9 and TRBJ1-2 gives the whole variable domain DSGVTQTPKHLITATGQRVTLRCSPRSGDLSVYWYQQSLDQGLQFLIQYYNGEERAKGNILERFSAQQFPDLHSELNLSSLELGDSALYFCASSPYDRGYGYTFGSGTRLTVV.

CDR3 residues: CASGSDRVPNSPLHF. Written as DNA, the CDR3 is TGTGCTAGTGGTTCGGACAGGGTCCCTAATTCACCCCTCCACTTT. The V gene is TRBV12-5, the J gene TRBJ1-6; 8 bases fit TRBD1. Looked up from germline, CDR1 is LGHNT and CDR2 is FRNRAP. The V and J ends lost 4 bases and 6 bases, in that order; junction bases with no gene match: 5. This CDR3 is built from 15 residues.

The V call is TRBV9, the J call TRBJ1-5, with D unresolved. Trimming pared 0 bases from V and 0 bases from J, leaving 7 bases between. Germline V gene sequence: CDR1 SGDLS, CDR2 YYNGEE. The CDR3 loop spans 15 amino acids. The DNA of the CDR3 is TGTGCCAGCAGCGTAGACTCGTATAGCAATCAGCCCCAGCATTTT. Translating gives CASSVDSYSNQPQHF.

The genes are TRBV6-5 and TRBJ1-1; TRBD1 is a possible D gene (6 bases). The CDR3 spans 14 residues. CDR1 MNHEY and CDR2 SVGAGI come from the germline V gene. V was pared by 5 bases and J by 1 base, with 11 bases between. CDR3 in amino acids: CASSPRGWNTEAFF. The CDR3 nucleotides are TGTGCCAGCAGTCCCAGGGGTTGGAACACTGAAGCTTTCTTT.

The V gene is TRBV7-2, the J gene TRBJ1-1; possible D gene TRBD1, 6 bases. The germline V gene encodes CDR1 SGHTA and CDR2 FQGNSA. CDR3 length: 14 amino acids. The V end was cut by 1 base, the J end by 3 bases, with 9 bases between. The CDR3 coding sequence is TGTGCCAGCAGCTTAGACAGGGAGTACACTGAAGCTTTCTTT. Protein: CASSLDREYTEAFF.

This chain uses TRBV4-3 with TRBJ1-3, with unresolved D. The CDR3 contains 17 residues. V gave up 1 base and J gave up 0 bases, with 13 bases separating them. Germline V gene lookup returns CDR1 LGHNA and CDR2 YSLEER. The CDR3 DNA is TGCGCCAGCAGCCAAGCTTTCGACTCCGGCTCTGGAAACACCATATATTTT. As protein: CASSQAFDSGSGNTIYF.

CDR3 region: CASSPRDRPFSYNSPLHF. The CDR3 DNA reads as TGTGCCAGCAGCCCACGGGACAGACCGTTCTCCTATAATTCACCCCTCCACTTT. The chain has TRBV11-1 and TRBJ1-6; 7 bases match TRBD1. The CDR3 contains 18 residues. V lost 5 bases and J lost 0; bases outside the gene matches: 10. Germline CDR1 and CDR2: SGHAT and FQDESV (reference sequence).

V usage is TRBV27 and J usage is TRBJ2-7; possible D gene TRBD2, 7 bases. Germline values: CDR1 MNHEY, CDR2 SMNVEV (reference sequence). V lost 5 bases and J 10 bases, leaving 27 bases between the germline ends. This CDR3 has 16 residues. CDR3 in amino acids: CASSTLQGGVQEAQYF. CDR3 nucleotide sequence: TGTGCCAGCAGTACCCTACAGGGAGGGGTACAAGAGGCCCAGTACTTC.

V usage is TRBV4-1 and J usage is TRBJ1-5, with no clear D. The CDR3 contains 16 residues. Trimming shortened V by 3 bases and J by 0 bases, and 12 bases separated the two germline ends. Germline loops: CDR1 MGHRA, CDR2 YSYEKL. CDR3 residues: CASSQGGVYSNQPQHF. DNA of the CDR3: TGCGCCAGCAGCCAGGGTGGAGTATATAGCAATCAGCCCCAGCATTTT.

The chain combines TRBV6-6 with TRBJ2-2, with D maybe TRBD2 (7 bases). V was shortened by 7 bases and J by 4 bases, with 16 bases between the two germline ends. Germline CDR1 and CDR2: MNHNY and SVGAGI (reference sequence). The CDR3 spans 15 residues. The CDR3 here is CASTDAGATTGELFF. The CDR3 DNA reads TGTGCCAGCACGGATGCGGGGGCGACCACCGGGGAGCTGTTTTTT.

CDR3 sequence reads: CASSQEVSGGPGELFF. The CDR3 bases are TGCGCCAGCAGCCAAGAAGTATCGGGGGGCCCCGGGGAGCTGTTTTTT. The gene calls are TRBV4-3 and TRBJ2-2, with a weak D call TRBD2 (7 bases). This CDR3 is built from 16 residues. Trimming took off 0 bases at V and 6 bases at J, with 14 bases between the two ends. The V gene's germline CDR1 is LGHNA and CDR2 YSLEER.

The chain couples TRBV4-3 to TRBJ1-2, with D possibly matching TRBD1 (6 bases). This CDR3 spans 16 amino acids. Germline lookup yields CDR1 LGHNA and CDR2 YSLEER. V was shortened by 0 bases and J by 4 bases, with 15 bases between the two germline ends. CDR3 protein: CASSQDSHRARYGYTF. CDR3 coding DNA: TGCGCCAGCAGCCAAGATAGTCACAGGGCCCGCTATGGCTACACCTTC.

The chain carries TRBV7-9 and TRBJ1-2, with D perhaps TRBD1 (6 bases). The germline CDR1 and CDR2 sequences are SEHNR and FQNEAQ (reference sequence). V was clipped by 0 bases and J by 0 bases, with 11 bases between them. The CDR3 is made up of 16 amino acids. The CDR3 loop is CASSLAWQGTNYGYTF. The CDR3 DNA is TGTGCCAGCAGCTTAGCGTGGCAGGGGACTAACTATGGCTACACCTTC.